This TCR beta chain was observed in a study of T cells expressing NK-cell markers (dated by TCRdb to the early 2020s). In terms of the full investigation: Seven to nine donors provided sorted CD3+CD56+NKG2C+, CD3+CD56+NKG2C- and CD3+CD56-NKG2C+ T-cell subsets, whose TCR beta-chain repertoires were profiled. Seven of the eight sequenced donors were HCMV-seropositive and one was HCMV-seronegative. All eight donors whose samples were sequenced were randomly selected healthy volunteers, three of them men and five women. Sequencing of the libraries produced 2 x 150 bp reads on Illumina HiSeq 2000/2500, MiSeq or NextSeq. General conclusions and limits of the study: In several donors, the dominant CD3+CD56+NKG2C+ clonotypes were found to rank among the top 10 CD8+ clonotypes and to make up 1.0-7.0% of CD8+ T cells. It remained unclear whether the expanded NKG2C-expressing T cell clones were specific for HCMV antigens. Those dominant clonotypes were again the most abundant among CD3+CD56-NKG2C+ cells in a handful of donors, at about 28.3-60.1%.

TCRdb names Illumina HiSeq 2000 as the instrument used. TCR beta cDNA libraries were made by 5'RACE template switching that added a universal primer site and unique molecular identifiers. cDNA synthesis was primed from the TCR beta constant segment, followed by two successive PCR amplification steps. Per the source publication's procedure: MIGEC handled demultiplexing of the reads and grouping by UMI, while MiTCR was used to assemble and quantify clonotypes. Only TCR cDNA sequences supported by at least two reads were kept to exclude erroneous sequences. The tcR package was used for downstream repertoire analysis, with clonotypes matched between fractions based on CDR3 nucleotide sequence plus V segment. Antigen specificity was annotated against VDJdb with VDJmatch, allowing one amino acid substitution in CDR3. TCRdb reprocessed the reads, and each CDR3 protein sequence is entered once, without DNA. The V and J calls here are based on TCRdb, not the publication. The table held for this sample gives hundreds of thousands of distinct CDR3 sequences. Around 4% of the sample is taken by the ten largest.

CDR1 and CDR2, per the germline V gene, are SGHDN and FVKESK. Taken from cysteine to phenylalanine, the CDR3 has 12 residues. No DNA sequence is on record. A note on this clonotype: Its antigen remains unidentified.

To determine HCMV serostatus, a commercial ELISA kit was used to detect HCMV-specific IgG in serum. Ficoll density gradient centrifugation was used to isolate peripheral blood mononuclear cells from blood. Sequencing input: blood T cells: a sorted CD56 or NKG2C T cell subset, CD4+ or CD8+ T cells, or bulk PBMC T cells (not recorded which). This sequence was found in a man younger than 30 in good health. Donor details come from another sample of the same person, matched by shared clones. The rearranged chain carries TRBV14 and TRBJ2-1. The CDR3 protein: CASTKDRIEQFF.